A single sample is the source of the 22 T cell receptor beta chains below, sequenced in a study of blood T cell repertoires in COVID-19. The repertoire was sequenced with immunoSEQ multiplex PCR; TCRdb's copy has only in-frame clones and lacks some. The table lists around 87,000 clones, approximately 77% of them singletons, with about 10% in the top ten. Input material: peripheral blood. The receptors come from a woman aged 80 or older with acute or convalescent COVID-19.

V gene TRBV3-1 (or the pseudogene TRBV3-2) combines with J gene TRBJ1-6; no reliable D call. Germline V gene data show CDR1 as LGHDT and CDR2 as YNNKEL (reference sequence). V was pared by 0 bases and J by 6 bases, with 6 bases between. CDR3 length: 14 amino acids. CDR3 sequence reads: CASSQEAGNSPLHF. Written as DNA, the CDR3 is TGTGCCAGCAGCCAAGAGGCAGGTAATTCACCCCTCCACTTT.

Notes on this clone: Distinct nucleotide sequences in the sample also encode this CDR3. The rearrangement links TRBV6-2 or TRBV6-3 to TRBJ2-5; TRBD2 aligns across 10 bases. The germline CDR1 and CDR2 sequences are MNHEY and SVGEGT. There are 14 residues in the CDR3. V lost 5 bases, J lost 4 bases, and 4 bases stayed unmatched. This chain's CDR3 is CASSSGGAGETQYF. In nucleotides, the CDR3 is TGTGCCAGCAGTAGCGGGGGGGCCGGAGAGACCCAGTACTTC.

The gene calls are TRBV7-3 and TRBJ1-2; perhaps TRBD1 as D (5 bases). V lost 5 bases and J 8 bases, leaving 27 bases between the germline ends. Germline CDR1 and CDR2: SGHTA and FQGTGA. This CDR3 is 17 amino acids long. CDR3 residues: CASSPGRAAGTPYGYTF. The CDR3 coding sequence is TGTGCCAGCAGCCCAGGGAGGGCGGCAGGGACCCCCTACGGCTACACCTTC.

The V and J genes are TRBV7-2 and TRBJ1-2, with D possibly TRBD1 on 5 matching bases. Germline lookup yields CDR1 SGHTA and CDR2 FQGNSA. The ends were cut back, 4 bases at V and 6 bases at J, with 12 bases in the middle. This CDR3 contains 13 residues. In nucleotides, the CDR3 is TGTGCCAGCAGCTCTCAGGGAAGGAATGGCTACACCTTC. Translated: CASSSQGRNGYTF.

The rearrangement uses TRBV19 and TRBJ1-5; D gene uncertain. The CDR3 covers 12 residues. V lost 5 bases and J 10 bases, leaving 12 bases between the germline ends. Germline V lookup: CDR1 LNHDA, CDR2 SQIVND (reference sequence). For the CDR3, the DNA is TGTGCCAGTAGTCCTCGACTGGGTCCCCAGCATTTT. Protein sequence: CASSPRLGPQHF.

The chain couples TRBV28 to TRBJ2-3, with TRBD1 matching 9 bases. The CDR3 runs to 15 residues. V shed 4 bases, J shed 4 bases, and the junction held 6 bases outside the gene matches. Germline-derived CDR1 and CDR2 are MDHEN and SYDVKM. The CDR3 DNA sequence: TGTGCCAGCAGTTGGGGGGACAGGGTCCCAGATACGCAGTATTTT. Protein sequence: CASSWGDRVPDTQYF. Full variable domain (rest looked up from reference TRBV28 and TRBJ2-3): DVKVTQSSRYLVKRTGEKVFLECVQDMDHENMFWYRQDPGLGLRLIYFSYDVKMKEKGDIPEGYSVSREKKERFSLILESASTNQTSMYLCASSWGDRVPDTQYFGPGTRLTVL.

This chain joins TRBV6-5 and TRBJ1-1; 7 bases align to TRBD1. Losses at the gene ends were 3 bases for V and 7 bases for J; bases not matched to a gene: 2. Germline V gene sequence: CDR1 MNHEY, CDR2 SVGAGI. The CDR3 is 12 residues long. The CDR3 sequence is CASSYRQGEAFF. The CDR3 bases are TGTGCCAGCAGTTATCGACAGGGTGAAGCTTTCTTT.

V and J are TRBV19 and TRBJ2-6; D gene ambiguous. This CDR3 has 14 residues. V was clipped by 5 bases and J by 2 bases, with 7 bases between them. Germline V gives CDR1 LNHDA, CDR2 SQIVND (reference sequence). CDR3 coding DNA: TGTGCCAGTAGTCCCCTAGCTGGGGCCAACGTCCTGACTTTC. Translated: CASSPLAGANVLTF.

The chain recombines TRBV6-2 or TRBV6-3 with TRBJ2-1; the match to TRBD2 covers 10 bases. Germline V gene data show CDR1 as MNHEY and CDR2 as SVGEGT. This CDR3 is built from 18 residues. The V gene end was trimmed by 2 bases and the J gene end by 4 bases; junction bases not matched to a gene: 11. CDR3 nucleotide sequence: TGTGCCAGCAGTTACCCCCTGGTAGCGGGAGGAGGGTACAATGAGCAGTTCTTC. It yields the protein CASSYPLVAGGGYNEQFF.

This chain uses TRBV29-1 with TRBJ2-3; the match to TRBD1 covers 12 bases. This CDR3 contains 14 residues. The V and J ends lost 8 bases and 6 bases, in that order; junction bases with no gene match: 9. The germline V gene encodes CDR1 SQVTM and CDR2 ANQGSEA. The CDR3 DNA sequence: TGCAGCTTCAGCCGGGACAGGGGGCTGGATACGCAGTATTTT. Its protein is CSFSRDRGLDTQYF.

This chain joins TRBV7-9 and TRBJ1-1; no reliable D call. The V end lost 7 bases, the J end lost 6 bases, and 6 bases lay between the germline ends. This CDR3 has 10 residues. Germline V gives CDR1 SEHNR, CDR2 FQNEAQ (reference sequence). CDR3 sequence reads: CASTGPEAFF. The DNA of the CDR3 is TGTGCCAGCACCGGCCCTGAAGCTTTCTTT.

This clone turned up a few times. The chain carries TRBV5-1 and TRBJ2-3; TRBD1 matches 7 bases. After removal of 4 bases from V and 0 bases from J, the junction contained 5 bases not matched to a gene. The CDR3 is 15 residues long. CDR1 SGHRS and CDR2 YFSETQ come from the germline V gene. This CDR3 reads CASSGTERSTDTQYF. CDR3 DNA: TGCGCCAGCAGCGGGACAGAACGAAGCACAGATACGCAGTATTTT.

The rearrangement links TRBV28 to TRBJ2-7, with TRBD2 matching 12 bases. The CDR3 loop spans 17 amino acids. The germline V gene has CDR1 MDHEN and CDR2 SYDVKM. V was clipped by 3 bases and J by 2 bases; unmatched bases: 8. CDR3 in DNA: TGTGCCAGCAGTTTGGTGACTAGCGGGAGTAGGCCCTACGAGCAGTACTTC. This translates into CASSLVTSGSRPYEQYF.

The chain uses TRBV27 and TRBJ1-1; the match to TRBD1 covers 8 bases. The V gene's germline CDR1 is MNHEY and CDR2 SMNVEV (reference sequence). V was pared by 2 bases and J by 3 bases, with 29 bases of the junction left unmatched. The CDR3 covers 23 residues. The CDR3 region is CASSLTQTRTGPIWASDYTEAFF. The CDR3 DNA reads as TGTGCCAGCAGTTTAACTCAGACACGGACAGGGCCCATTTGGGCCTCAGATTACACTGAAGCTTTCTTT.

This chain joins TRBV21-1 and TRBJ1-2. TRBV21-1 is labeled a pseudogene. This CDR3 contains 17 residues. The CDR3: CASSNLRDSRPNYGYTF. CDR3 coding DNA: TGTGCCAGCAGCAATTTACGGGACTCTAGGCCAAACTATGGCTACACCTTC.

This clone is termed medium-sized. This same CDR3 is encoded by further DNA sequences in the sample. The chain combines TRBV7-9 with TRBJ1-3; the match to TRBD1 covers 9 bases. V shed 5 bases, J shed 4 bases, and the junction held 6 bases outside the gene matches. This CDR3 is built from 15 residues. The germline V gene encodes CDR1 SEHNR and CDR2 FQNEAQ (reference sequence). The CDR3 nucleotides read TGTGCCAGCAGCCCACAGGGGGCATCGGGAAACACCATATATTTT. Translating gives CASSPQGASGNTIYF.

The chain combines TRBV4-2 with TRBJ1-3, with a weak D call TRBD1 (6 bases). From germline, CDR1 is LGHNA and CDR2 YNFKEQ. V was shortened by 2 bases and J by 8 bases, with 13 bases between the two germline ends. The CDR3 consists of 14 residues. CDR3 DNA sequence: TGTGCCAGCAGCCAATCGAAGGGGGGGTACACCATATATTTT. Translation gives CASSQSKGGYTIYF.

The genes are TRBV20-1 and TRBJ2-1; 7 positions agree with TRBD2. Germline CDR1 is DFQATT and CDR2 is SNEGSKA (reference sequence). The CDR3 is made up of 14 amino acids. V was pared by 3 bases and J by 8 bases, with 10 bases of the junction left unmatched. CDR3 loop: CSASRGAGKDEQFF. In DNA, the CDR3 is TGCAGTGCTAGTAGAGGAGCGGGAAAGGATGAGCAGTTCTTC.

This clone came up many times. V gene TRBV4-3 combines with J gene TRBJ1-6, with unresolved D. V dropped 2 bases and J dropped 5 bases, with 7 bases sitting between them. This CDR3 region has 14 residues. Per germline, CDR1 LGHNA and CDR2 YSLEER. The CDR3 loop is CASSQLQNNSPLHF. The DNA of the CDR3 is TGCGCCAGCAGCCAACTCCAGAATAATTCACCCCTCCACTTT.

This clone has just a few counts. This chain uses TRBV5-5 with TRBJ1-5; 7 positions agree with TRBD1. The CDR3 runs 15 residues. The V and J ends lost 1 base and 1 base, in that order; junction bases with no gene match: 2. Germline assignment: CDR1 SGHKS and CDR2 YYEKEE (reference sequence). CDR3 in amino acids: CASSLHRGSNQPQHF. In nucleotides, the CDR3 is TGTGCCAGCAGCTTGCACAGGGGAAGCAATCAGCCCCAGCATTTT.

The chain links TRBV6-2 or TRBV6-3 to TRBJ1-1; maybe TRBD1 (5 bases). The CDR3 is 16 residues long. The germline gives CDR1 MNHEY, CDR2 SVGEGT. Trimming took 7 bases from V and 3 from J, leaving 21 bases between them. The CDR3 reads CASTPLGGGSYTEAFF. The CDR3 DNA reads TGTGCCAGCACCCCCCTTGGGGGAGGATCTTACACTGAAGCTTTCTTT.

This clone has only a few counts. The CDR3 DNA sequence: TGTGCCAGCAGCTTGGGGGGGCCCACCTACGAGCAGTACTTC. This codes for CASSLGGPTYEQYF. V usage is TRBV5-8 and J usage is TRBJ2-7; D possibly corresponds to TRBD1 (6 bases). This CDR3 region has 14 residues. From germline, CDR1 is SGHTS and CDR2 YDEGEE. Trimming removed 0 bases at V and 2 bases at J, with 9 bases between.